The clone carrying this T cell receptor beta chain occurred a few times. The antigen is not known. CDR1 is LNHDA, CDR2 SQIVND, per germline (reference sequence). J lost 8 bases, V lost 6 bases, and 6 bases had no gene match. This CDR3 spans 12 amino acids. This sample was taken from a study of cytotoxic CD8 clonotypes in ibrutinib-treated CLL. Study findings and constraints: Clonality correlated strongly with circulating CD8+ T cells and exceeded age-matched healthy donors at baseline. Clonotypes that were public were uncommon, and they contracted or stayed stable on treatment.

Method: immunoSEQ multiplex PCR; TCRdb's copy keeps in-frame clones and lacks some. The sample holds 25,000 to 35,000 clones; 75% to 85% are singletons and the top ten take 8%. Sequencing used PBMCs, obtained after 24 months of ibrutinib treatment. This TCR derives from a human donor with chronic lymphocytic leukemia. This rearrangement joins TRBV19 to TRBJ1-2; 7 bases are shared with TRBD1. The CDR3 is CASRSGQTGYTF. CDR3 DNA sequence: TGTGCCAGTAGATCGGGACAGACCGGCTACACCTTC.